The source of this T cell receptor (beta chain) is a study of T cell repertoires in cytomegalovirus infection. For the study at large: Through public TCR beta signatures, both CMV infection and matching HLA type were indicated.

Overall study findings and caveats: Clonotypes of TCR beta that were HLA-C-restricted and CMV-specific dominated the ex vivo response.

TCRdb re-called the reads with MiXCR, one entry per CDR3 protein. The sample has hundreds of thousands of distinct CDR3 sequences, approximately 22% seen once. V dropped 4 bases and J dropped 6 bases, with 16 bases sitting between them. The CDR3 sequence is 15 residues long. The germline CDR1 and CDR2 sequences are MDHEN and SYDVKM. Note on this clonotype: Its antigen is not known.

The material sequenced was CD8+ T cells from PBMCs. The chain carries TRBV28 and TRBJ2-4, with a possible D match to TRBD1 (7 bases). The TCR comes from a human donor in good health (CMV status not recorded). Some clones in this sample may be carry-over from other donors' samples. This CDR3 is CASSWRGPPGNIQYF. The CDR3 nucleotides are TGTGCCAGCAGTTGGAGGGGGCCCCCAGGAAACATTCAGTACTTC.